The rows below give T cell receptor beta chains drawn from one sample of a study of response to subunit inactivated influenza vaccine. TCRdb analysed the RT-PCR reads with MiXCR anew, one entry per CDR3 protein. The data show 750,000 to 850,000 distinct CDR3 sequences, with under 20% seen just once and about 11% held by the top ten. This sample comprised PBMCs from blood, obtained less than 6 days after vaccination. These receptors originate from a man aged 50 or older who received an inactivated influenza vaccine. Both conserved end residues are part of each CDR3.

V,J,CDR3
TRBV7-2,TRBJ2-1,CASSVSLAGDHNEQFF
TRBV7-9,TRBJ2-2,CASSLSSRELSF
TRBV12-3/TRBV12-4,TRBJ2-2,CASSDAVGTTGELFF
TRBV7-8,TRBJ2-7,CASSLATHSYEQYF
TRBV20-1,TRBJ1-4,CSARQGASGEKLFF
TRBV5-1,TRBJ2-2,CASSPQLAGGTGELFF
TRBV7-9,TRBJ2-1,CASSSRQGAFFDEQFF
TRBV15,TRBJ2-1,CATSSGQGNNEQFF
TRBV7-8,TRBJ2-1,CASSYRGRAGGPTSYNEQFF
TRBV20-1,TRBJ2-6,CSAAKNPGANVLTF
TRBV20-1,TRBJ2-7,CSVSAAGVHEQYF
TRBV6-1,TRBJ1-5,CASRPRTGVVQPQHF
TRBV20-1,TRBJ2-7,CSARGRTYEQYF
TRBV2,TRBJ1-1,CASRQGLGGWTEAFF
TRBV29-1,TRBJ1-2,CSVDRSGYTF
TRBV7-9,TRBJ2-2,CASSLLVTGELFF
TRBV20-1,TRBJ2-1,CSARELAGYNEQFF